Following are 7 T cell receptor beta chains from one sample sequenced in a study of CD8 T cells in Susac syndrome. RNA was extracted with the RNeasy kit, and a quantity of roughly 0.5 to 1 ug was reverse transcribed using random hexamers. TCRdb redid the calling of the immunoSEQ multiplex PCR reads with MiXCR, one entry per CDR3 protein. There are hundreds of thousands of distinct CDR3 sequences in the sample; 95% occur only once, and 0.075% to 0.095% lies in the top ten. Sample: CD4+ T cells from PBMCs. Receptors were obtained from a human donor with multiple sclerosis.

The chain carries TRBV3-1 and TRBJ1-2, with 7 bases lining up with TRBD1. The V gene's germline CDR1 is LGHDT and CDR2 YNNKEL (reference sequence). The CDR3 contains 15 residues. Trimming took 4 bases from V and 2 from J; bases not matched to a gene: 7. The CDR3 bases are TGTGCCAGCAGCCCCCGGGGGACAGTGAACTATGGCTACACCTTC. This translates into CASSPRGTVNYGYTF.

V gene TRBV7-2 combines with J gene TRBJ2-6; D unclear. The CDR3 is 14 residues long. Germline loops: CDR1 SGHTA, CDR2 FQGNSA. V shed 6 bases and J shed 4 bases, with 10 bases lying between them. As DNA, the CDR3 is TGTGCCAGCAGTTTCTTGGGCGGGGCCAACGTCCTGACTTTC. Amino acid sequence: CASSFLGGANVLTF. Complete variable domain (other parts from reference TRBV7-2 and TRBJ2-6): GAGVSQSPSNKVTEKGKDVELRCDPISGHTALYWYRQSLGQGLEFLIYFQGNSAPDKSGLPSDRFSAERTGGSVSTLTIQRTQQEDSAVYLCASSFLGGANVLTFGAGSRLTVL.

The chain employs TRBV20-1 and TRBJ2-5; TRBD1 is a possible D gene (5 bases). Deletions cut 1 base from V and 5 bases from J, with 8 bases between. Germline values: CDR1 DFQATT, CDR2 SNEGSKA (reference sequence). The CDR3 is 12 residues long. DNA of the CDR3: TGCAGTGCTAGAGTAGCAGGGGAGACCCAGTACTTC. Protein product: CSARVAGETQYF.

This clonotype was recorded once. The chain recombines TRBV9 with TRBJ1-1; D call uncertain. CDR1 and CDR2 (germline): SGDLS, YYNGEE. This CDR3 region has 15 residues. The V gene lost 0 bases and the J gene lost 0 bases, with 9 bases spanning the gap. CDR3 nucleotide sequence: TGTGCCAGCAGCGTAGCCCCAGCCATGAACACTGAAGCTTTCTTT. Its translation: CASSVAPAMNTEAFF. The complete variable domain, with remaining parts taken from reference TRBV9 and TRBJ1-1, reads DSGVTQTPKHLITATGQRVTLRCSPRSGDLSVYWYQQSLDQGLQFLIQYYNGEERAKGNILERFSAQQFPDLHSELNLSSLELGDSALYFCASSVAPAMNTEAFFGQGTRLTVV.

The chain carries TRBV6-5 and TRBJ2-5; D might be TRBD2 (7 bases). Germline assignment: CDR1 MNHEY and CDR2 SVGAGI. This CDR3 comprises 15 residues. Trimming stripped 5 bases from V and 4 bases from J, with 17 bases between. In DNA form, the CDR3 reads TGTGCCAGCAGTACCCGACCGGGGGGCCCAGAGACCCAGTACTTC. Amino acid sequence: CASSTRPGGPETQYF.

CDR3 DNA sequence: TGCAGTGCTAGAAGGGACAGAATGAACACTGAAGCTTTCTTT. Its translation is CSARRDRMNTEAFF. The chain is built from TRBV20-1 and TRBJ1-1; 7 bases fit TRBD1. Germline V gives CDR1 DFQATT, CDR2 SNEGSKA (reference sequence). The CDR3 loop spans 14 amino acids. Germline trimming cut 2 bases from V and 0 bases from J; bases unmatched to any gene: 3.

The gene calls are TRBV5-6 and TRBJ2-5; D might be TRBD1 or TRBD2, each matching 5 bases. CDR3 length: 15 residues. Germline V gene data show CDR1 as SGHDT and CDR2 as YYEEEE. Trimming took 0 bases from V and 4 from J, leaving 13 bases between them. DNA for the CDR3: TGTGCCAGCAGCTTGGTCCTGAGGGGCCGAGAGACCCAGTACTTC. Translated, it gives CASSLVLRGRETQYF.